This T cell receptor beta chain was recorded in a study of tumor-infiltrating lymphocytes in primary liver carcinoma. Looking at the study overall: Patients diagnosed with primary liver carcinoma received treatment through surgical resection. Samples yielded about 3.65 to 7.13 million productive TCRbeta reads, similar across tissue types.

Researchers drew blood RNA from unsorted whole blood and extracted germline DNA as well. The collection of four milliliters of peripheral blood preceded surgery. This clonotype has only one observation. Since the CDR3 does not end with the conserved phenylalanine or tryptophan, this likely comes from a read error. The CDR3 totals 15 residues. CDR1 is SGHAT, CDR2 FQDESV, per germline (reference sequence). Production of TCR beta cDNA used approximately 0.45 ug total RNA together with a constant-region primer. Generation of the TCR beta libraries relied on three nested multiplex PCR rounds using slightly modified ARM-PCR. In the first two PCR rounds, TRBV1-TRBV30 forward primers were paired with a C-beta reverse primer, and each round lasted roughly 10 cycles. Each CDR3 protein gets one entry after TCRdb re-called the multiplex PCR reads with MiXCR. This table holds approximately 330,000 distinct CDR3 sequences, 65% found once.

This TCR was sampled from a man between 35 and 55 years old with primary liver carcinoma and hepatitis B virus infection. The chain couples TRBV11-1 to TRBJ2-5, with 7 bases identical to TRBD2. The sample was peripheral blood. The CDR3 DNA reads TGTGCCAGCTGCTTTGAGACTAGCTGGAGAGAGATCCAGTACCTC. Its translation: CASCFETSWREIQYL.